This T cell receptor beta chain was captured in a study of cytomegalovirus exposure and HLA in healthy donors. Germline loops: CDR1 MNHNS, CDR2 SASEGT. V lost 1 base to trimming and J lost 6 bases, with 13 bases between them. This CDR3 spans 15 amino acids. Study-wide results and caveats: In an earlier analysis, in approximately 630 donors, most V segments appeared productive either ~87% or ~30% of the time. The CMV antigen specificity of a few CMV-associated chains was confirmed through in vitro analysis.

This clone has just a few counts. Its matching antigen is unknown. With 60 Vbeta and 13 Jbeta primers, the PCR was carried out. Here immunoSEQ multiplex PCR was the method, and the copy in TCRdb shows in-frame clones only, minus some. This sample carries approximately 200,000 clones, more than 60% of them seen once, and the ten largest clones take around 16%. Specimen: PBMCs. The receptor was derived from a middle-aged man in good health and CMV-seronegative. The V gene is TRBV6-1, the J gene TRBJ2-1; D is possibly TRBD1 (5 bases). For the CDR3, the DNA is TGTGCCAGCAGTGAAGGAAGTATAGGGGCCAATGAGCAGTTCTTC. Protein: CASSEGSIGANEQFF.